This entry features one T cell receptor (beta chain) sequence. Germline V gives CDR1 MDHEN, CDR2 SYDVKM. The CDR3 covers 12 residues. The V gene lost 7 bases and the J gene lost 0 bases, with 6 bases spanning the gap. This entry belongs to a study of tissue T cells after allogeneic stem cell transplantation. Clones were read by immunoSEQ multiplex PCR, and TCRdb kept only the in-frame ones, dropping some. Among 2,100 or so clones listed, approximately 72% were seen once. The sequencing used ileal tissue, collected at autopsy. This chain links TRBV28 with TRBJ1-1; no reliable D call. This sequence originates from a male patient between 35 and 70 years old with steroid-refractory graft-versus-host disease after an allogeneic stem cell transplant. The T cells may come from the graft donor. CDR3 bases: TGTGCCAGCACTCCTATGAACACTGAAGCTTTCTTT. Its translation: CASTPMNTEAFF.